This T cell receptor (beta chain) emerged from a study of quantifying T cell responses using KT2 cells. Turning to the study itself: RNA was reverse transcribed with TCR alpha and beta constant-region primers. The study, taken as a whole, reports: KT2 sequence counts showed saturation when very many KT2 cells were spiked in.

With regard to this clonotype: The antigen is unknown.

The CDR3 totals 14 residues. V was clipped by 6 bases and J by 2 bases, with 13 bases between them. CDR1 is SNHLY, CDR2 FYNNEI, per germline. The cDNA 3' end received a ligated oligonucleotide with a UMI. The first PCR ran approximately 4 cycles with an equimolar RC1.1 and RC1.2 beta primer mix. Starting with the second PCR, alpha and beta TCR chains went through separate processing. TCRdb re-called the UMI-ligation and nested PCR reads with MiXCR, one entry per CDR3 protein. Seen here are approximately 43,000 distinct CDR3 sequences, 15% to 20% observed once, and the top ten hold approximately 47%. Unfractionated PBMC were spiked with known numbers of KT2 clone cells. Fixed numbers of PBMC received varying amounts of KT2 cells.

This sequence joins TRBV2 and TRBJ1-2; possible D gene TRBD1, 6 bases. The sequence came from a human donor. Sequences were obtained from PBMCs spiked with cells of the T cell clone KT2. CDR3 nucleotide sequence: TGTGCCAGCAGCCCCGACAGGTCCAACTATGGCTACACCTTC. It is translated as CASSPDRSNYGYTF.